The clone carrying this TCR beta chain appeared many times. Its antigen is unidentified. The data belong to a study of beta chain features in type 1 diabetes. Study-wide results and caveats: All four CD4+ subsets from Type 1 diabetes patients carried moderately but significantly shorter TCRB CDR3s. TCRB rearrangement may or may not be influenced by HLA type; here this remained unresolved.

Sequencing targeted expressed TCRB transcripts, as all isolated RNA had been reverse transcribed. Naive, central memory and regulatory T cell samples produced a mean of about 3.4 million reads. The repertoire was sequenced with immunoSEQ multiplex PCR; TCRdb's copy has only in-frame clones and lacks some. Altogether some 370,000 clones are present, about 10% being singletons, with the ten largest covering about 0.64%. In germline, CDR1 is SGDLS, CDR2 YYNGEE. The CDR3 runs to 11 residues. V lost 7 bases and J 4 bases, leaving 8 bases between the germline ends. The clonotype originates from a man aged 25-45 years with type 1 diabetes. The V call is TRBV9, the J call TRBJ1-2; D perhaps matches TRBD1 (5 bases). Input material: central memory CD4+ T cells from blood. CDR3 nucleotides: TGTGCCAGCTCCAGGGCCTATGGCTACACCTTC. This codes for CASSRAYGYTF.